The 26 T cell receptor beta chains listed next were all sequenced from one sample in a study of beta chain features in type 1 diabetes. Study results and caveats: All four CD4+ subsets of Type 1 diabetes patients contained TCRB CDR3s that were moderately but significantly shorter.

Expressed TCRB transcripts got sequenced, as all isolated RNA was reverse transcribed. The method was immunoSEQ multiplex PCR; TCRdb's version includes in-frame clones alone and lacks a portion of them. The data contain about 280,000 clones, approximately 15% of them singletons. Their cognate antigens are unknown. The sample consisted of naive CD4+ T cells from blood. Receptor source: a man aged 18 to 30 with type 1 diabetes.

The J gene is TRBJ1-1, the V gene TRBV19, with 9 bases matching TRBD1. The CDR3 runs 14 residues. The germline V gene has CDR1 LNHDA and CDR2 SQIVND (reference sequence). J gave up 3 bases and V 8 bases, and 7 bases lay outside the gene matches. CDR3 coding DNA: TGTGCCAGTTCAAAACAGGGGGCTTACACTGAAGCTTTCTTT. It is translated as CASSKQGAYTEAFF. Looking up the rest from reference TRBV19 and TRBJ1-1 gives the full variable domain: DGGITQSPKYLFRKEGQNVTLSCEQNLNHDAMYWYRQDPGQGLRLIYYSQIVNDFQKGDIAEGYSVSREKKESFPLTVTSAQKNPTAFYLCASSKQGAYTEAFFGQGTRLTVV.

The chain uses TRBV7-8 and TRBJ2-1, with TRBD2 matching 8 bases. From germline, CDR1 is SGHVS and CDR2 FQNEAQ. There are 12 residues in the CDR3. J was trimmed by 15 bases and V by 5 bases; bases with no gene match: 9. The CDR3 DNA is TGTGCCAGCAGCCCGTTAGCGGGATTCACGTTCTTC. This translates into CASSPLAGFTFF. The variable domain in full, completed from reference TRBV7-8 and TRBJ2-1, reads GAGVSQSPRYKVAKRGQDVALRCDPISGHVSLFWYQQALGQGPEFLTYFQNEAQLDKSGLPSDRFFAERPEGSVSTLKIQRTQQEDSAVYLCASSPLAGFTFFGPGTRLTVL.

This clone has a handful of counts. J is TRBJ1-5 and V is TRBV28; D unclear. Trimming took 6 bases from V and 0 from J, leaving 12 bases between them. This CDR3 has 15 residues. Germline values: CDR1 MDHEN, CDR2 SYDVKM. CDR3 protein: CASRGGFYSNQPQHF. CDR3 bases: TGTGCCAGCAGAGGAGGGTTCTATAGCAATCAGCCCCAGCATTTT.

The CDR3 coding sequence is TGTGCCAGTAGTACTCCGGGACATACTTATTATGGCTACACCTTC. Translating gives CASSTPGHTYYGYTF. The gene calls are TRBV19 and TRBJ1-2; weak D call: TRBD1 (6 bases). This CDR3 spans 15 amino acids. Trimming took off 4 bases at V and 5 bases at J, with 17 bases between the two ends. Germline assignment: CDR1 LNHDA and CDR2 SQIVND (reference sequence).

V gene TRBV29-1 combines with J gene TRBJ1-1; 8 nucleotides match TRBD1. Trimming at V came to 6 bases and at J to 1 base, leaving 7 bases not matched to a gene. Germline V gene sequence: CDR1 SQVTM, CDR2 ANQGSEA. The CDR3 loop spans 14 amino acids. In DNA, the CDR3 is TGCAGCGTAGCACCGGGACAGGCGAACACTGAAGCTTTCTTT. Amino acid sequence: CSVAPGQANTEAFF.

The chain combines TRBV7-8 with TRBJ1-5; the D is unclear. The CDR3 is made up of 11 amino acids. Germline-derived CDR1 and CDR2 are SGHVS and FQNEAQ. The V end lost 6 bases, the J end lost 5 bases, and 5 bases lay between the germline ends. Written as DNA, the CDR3 is TGTGCCAGCAGTCCCTATCAGCCCCAGCATTTT. Protein product: CASSPYQPQHF.

The gene calls are TRBV7-8 and TRBJ2-1, with 9 bases that match TRBD2. V was pared by 2 bases and J by 0 bases, with 14 bases of the junction left unmatched. Germline assignment: CDR1 SGHVS and CDR2 FQNEAQ. The CDR3 extends over 20 amino acids. CDR3 DNA: TGTGCCAGCAGCTTAAACTTCCGCGCGGGGGGGCGTCTCTCCTACAATGAGCAGTTCTTC. The encoded protein is CASSLNFRAGGRLSYNEQFF. The whole variable domain, remainder taken from reference TRBV7-8 and TRBJ2-1, is GAGVSQSPRYKVAKRGQDVALRCDPISGHVSLFWYQQALGQGPEFLTYFQNEAQLDKSGLPSDRFFAERPEGSVSTLKIQRTQQEDSAVYLCASSLNFRAGGRLSYNEQFFGPGTRLTVL.

This clone was observed a few times. This chain connects TRBV29-1 to TRBJ1-2; 9 bases match TRBD1. The CDR3 loop spans 14 amino acids. CDR1 SQVTM and CDR2 ANQGSEA come from the germline V gene. J lost 5 bases, V lost 0 bases, and 4 bases had no gene match. CDR3 residues: CSVEDSDRGYGYTF. Here the CDR3 DNA reads TGCAGCGTTGAAGATTCGGACAGGGGATATGGCTACACCTTC.

This clone has more than one count but fewer than ten. The rearrangement joins TRBV5-6 to TRBJ2-2; no definite D call. This CDR3 is built from 13 residues. Germline lookup yields CDR1 SGHDT and CDR2 YYEEEE. The germline V and J ends were trimmed by 7 bases and 4 bases, with 11 bases remaining between them. Here the CDR3 reads CASVWRGTGELFF. Here the CDR3 DNA reads TGTGCCAGCGTGTGGAGAGGCACCGGGGAGCTGTTTTTT.

This clone turned up a few times. The gene calls are TRBV11-2 and TRBJ1-1, with a possible D match to TRBD1 (5 bases). With 0 bases removed from V and 4 bases from J, the gap between germline ends came to 15 bases. The CDR3 is 16 residues long. CDR1 is SGHAT and CDR2 is FQNNGV in the germline V gene. The CDR3 nucleotides read TGTGCCAGCAGCTTAGATTTGACCCGCGGGGGCACTGAAGCTTTCTTT. It codes for CASSLDLTRGGTEAFF.

This chain joins TRBV20-1 and TRBJ2-7, with a possible D match to TRBD2 (5 bases). Trimming shortened V by 6 bases and J by 9 bases, and 9 bases separated the two germline ends. This CDR3 is 9 amino acids long. Germline loops: CDR1 DFQATT, CDR2 SNEGSKA (reference sequence). CDR3 residues: CSAERWQYF. The CDR3, as DNA: TGCAGTGCCGAGCGGTGGCAGTACTTC.

This clone showed up just a few times. The chain links TRBV19 to TRBJ2-7, with D unclear. The CDR3 sequence is 14 residues long. Looked up from germline, CDR1 is LNHDA and CDR2 is SQIVND (reference sequence). V was clipped by 3 bases and J by 2 bases, with 11 bases between them. The CDR3 here is CASSIDFDTYEQYF. The CDR3 region has the DNA TGTGCCAGTAGTATTGACTTTGATACCTACGAGCAGTACTTC. Using reference TRBV19 and TRBJ2-7 for the parts outside the CDR3, the full variable domain is DGGITQSPKYLFRKEGQNVTLSCEQNLNHDAMYWYRQDPGQGLRLIYYSQIVNDFQKGDIAEGYSVSREKKESFPLTVTSAQKNPTAFYLCASSIDFDTYEQYFGPGTRLTVT.

This clone was picked up a small number of times. This chain links TRBV19 with TRBJ2-7; possible D gene TRBD2, 6 bases. From germline, CDR1 is LNHDA and CDR2 SQIVND (reference sequence). Trimming removed 3 bases at V and 5 bases at J, with 14 bases between. The CDR3 is 14 residues long. DNA of the CDR3: TGTGCCAGTAGTATCCCGGGACTGACCGACGAGCAGTACTTC. This sequence encodes CASSIPGLTDEQYF.

CDR3 nucleotide sequence: TGTGCCAGCAGCTCCCAGGGGGCAGGTGGCTACACCTTC. Amino acids: CASSSQGAGGYTF. V and J are TRBV7-9 and TRBJ1-2; 8 bases are a match to TRBD1. The J segment lost 7 bases and the V segment lost 4 bases, leaving 5 bases of the junction unmatched. The CDR3 is 13 amino acids. CDR1 is SEHNR, CDR2 FQNEAQ, per germline (reference sequence).

Only a few counts were recorded for this clone. The rearrangement uses TRBV30 and TRBJ2-7, with 8 bases lining up with TRBD1. The CDR3 runs 11 residues. Looked up from germline, CDR1 is GTSNPN and CDR2 is SVGIG (reference sequence). With 5 bases clipped from V and 7 bases from J, the junction kept 4 bases outside the gene matches. The DNA of the CDR3 is TGTGCCTGGCAGGGGGCCCAGGAGCAGTACTTC. Its protein is CAWQGAQEQYF.

The CDR3 loop is CASSPGDRVSEQYF. CDR3 nucleotide sequence: TGTGCCAGCAGCCCAGGGGACAGGGTAAGCGAGCAGTACTTC. The chain recombines TRBV5-4 with TRBJ2-7; the match to TRBD1 covers 9 bases. J lost 6 bases, V lost 4 bases, and 8 bases had no gene match. There are 14 residues in the CDR3. In germline, CDR1 is SGHNT, CDR2 YYREEE (reference sequence).

This clone came up a few times. Other DNA sequences within the sample encode an identical CDR3. The V and J genes are TRBV28 and TRBJ2-7; D not certain. The CDR3 runs 14 residues. Trimming stripped 3 bases from V and 1 base from J, with 10 bases between. The V gene's germline CDR1 is MDHEN and CDR2 SYDVKM. In nucleotides, the CDR3 is TGTGCCAGCAGTTTCCCCGGTTCGTCCTACGAGCAGTACTTC. This encodes CASSFPGSSYEQYF.

The J gene is TRBJ1-1, the V gene TRBV18; weak D call: TRBD1 (5 bases). The V end lost 5 bases, the J end lost 0 bases, and 10 bases lay between the germline ends. Germline CDR1 reads KGHSH; CDR2 reads LQKENI. The length of the CDR3 is 14 residues. CDR3 amino acids: CASSTTVLNTEAFF. The CDR3 DNA sequence: TGTGCCAGCTCAACGACAGTTTTGAACACTGAAGCTTTCTTT. The full variable domain, completed using reference TRBV18 and TRBJ1-1, is NAGVMQNPRHLVRRRGQEARLRCSPMKGHSHVYWYRQLPEEGLKFMVYLQKENIIDESGMPKERFSAEFPKEGPSILRIQQVVRGDSAAYFCASSTTVLNTEAFFGQGTRLTVV.

The table lists this clone with a few counts. The J gene is TRBJ2-4, the V gene TRBV6-6, with 8 positions matching TRBD1. CDR1 MNHNY and CDR2 SVGAGI come from the germline V gene (reference sequence). The CDR3 runs 16 residues. V shed 4 bases and J 3 bases; nucleotides not matched to a gene: 8. The CDR3 loop reads CASSSVGQGDKNIQYF. The CDR3 coding sequence is TGTGCCAGCAGTTCCGTTGGACAGGGAGACAAAAACATTCAGTACTTC.

This clone was seen only a few times. The chain employs TRBV6-5 and TRBJ2-1; no clear D gene. Trimming took 6 bases from V and 5 from J, leaving 5 bases between them. CDR3 length equals 11 residues. CDR1 and CDR2 (germline): MNHEY, SVGAGI. This CDR3 is CASRLNNEQFF. In DNA, the CDR3 is TGTGCCAGCAGACTCAACAATGAGCAGTTCTTC.

The chain combines TRBV4-1 with TRBJ2-6, with 10 bases lining up with TRBD1. V shed 0 bases, J shed 2 bases, and the junction held 10 bases outside the gene matches. Germline V gene sequence: CDR1 MGHRA, CDR2 YSYEKL. This CDR3 spans 20 amino acids. The CDR3 coding sequence is TGCGCCAGCAGCCAAGATCCTAGGACAGGGGGGTACCCTGGGGCCAACGTCCTGACTTTC. Translating it yields CASSQDPRTGGYPGANVLTF.

This clone was seen more than once but under ten times. The rearrangement uses TRBV6-5 and TRBJ2-1, with 13 bases that match TRBD2. CDR1 MNHEY and CDR2 SVGAGI come from the germline V gene. This CDR3 spans 15 amino acids. With 6 bases clipped from V and 6 bases from J, the junction kept 5 bases outside the gene matches. The chain's CDR3 is CASSRTSGRINEQFF. CDR3 coding DNA: TGTGCCAGCAGCCGGACTAGCGGGAGAATCAATGAGCAGTTCTTC.

The chain is built from TRBV5-1 and TRBJ1-2; TRBD1 matches at 8 bases. From germline, CDR1 is SGHRS and CDR2 YFSETQ. V lost 0 bases, J lost 8 bases, and 12 bases stayed unmatched. The CDR3 runs 16 residues. CDR3 sequence: CASSLEQGGAPRGYTF. The CDR3 nucleotides read TGCGCCAGCAGCTTGGAACAGGGGGGCGCCCCGCGGGGCTACACCTTC.

The chain uses TRBV4-1 and TRBJ2-5; 9 nucleotides line up with TRBD2. V lost 4 bases, J lost 7 bases, and 16 bases stayed unmatched. CDR3 size: 17 residues. Germline assignment: CDR1 MGHRA and CDR2 YSYEKL. The CDR3 region has the DNA TGCGCCAGCAGCCTAGAGAGTATACTAGCGGGTCACGGGACCCAGTACTTC. As protein: CASSLESILAGHGTQYF.

The genes are TRBV6-5 and TRBJ2-7; D is perhaps TRBD1 (8 bases). Germline values: CDR1 MNHEY, CDR2 SVGAGI. V was shortened by 3 bases and J by 5 bases, with 17 bases between the two germline ends. The CDR3 has 15 amino acids. The CDR3 reads CASSYRTGRGNEQYF. DNA of the CDR3: TGTGCCAGCAGTTATAGGACAGGGAGGGGGAACGAGCAGTACTTC.

The chain couples TRBV4-1 to TRBJ2-1, with D possibly being TRBD2 (6 bases). Per the germline V gene, CDR1 is MGHRA and CDR2 is YSYEKL. Trimming pared 2 bases from V and 6 bases from J, leaving 14 bases between. This CDR3 is 15 amino acids long. The CDR3 loop reads CASSQSPGLSNEQFF. As DNA, the CDR3 is TGCGCCAGCAGCCAATCCCCGGGACTCAGCAATGAGCAGTTCTTC.